This note documents a single T cell receptor beta chain sequence. This specimen comes from a study of T cell responses to AZD1222 COVID-19 vaccine. This CDR3 has 17 amino acids. V was cut by 6 bases and J by 0 bases, with 18 bases left in between. Germline loops: CDR1 LNHDA, CDR2 SQIVND (reference sequence). The repertoire was sequenced with immunoSEQ multiplex PCR; TCRdb's copy has only in-frame clones and lacks some. The table shows approximately 130,000 clones, with approximately 94% occurring only once. This chain connects TRBV19 to TRBJ1-3; D is possibly TRBD1 (6 bases). The sequences come from peripheral blood, collected on day 0 of AZD1222 vaccination. The sequence was obtained from an adult in good health. The CDR3 spells CASSPDRQKGSGNTIYF. In nucleotides, the CDR3 is TGTGCCAGTAGCCCCGACAGGCAGAAGGGCTCTGGAAACACCATATATTTT.